The 21 T cell receptor beta chains below come from one sample, sequenced in a study of breast tumors, draining lymph nodes, adjacent tissues. MiXCR, applied by TCRdb to the multiplex PCR reads, yields one record per CDR3 protein. This table has fewer than 200,000 distinct CDR3 sequences, approximately 33% appearing once. The lymph nodes were axillary draining lymph nodes from breast cancer patients. Sequenced input: axillary lymph node tissue. These receptors were obtained from a female donor with breast cancer. Some clones in this sample may be carry-over from other donors' samples.

The sample holds many counts of this clonotype. The chain recombines TRBV12-5 with TRBJ2-2, with D perhaps given as TRBD1 or TRBD2 (6 bases each). Germline lookup yields CDR1 LGHNT and CDR2 FRNRAP. This CDR3 has 16 amino acids. V gave up 6 bases and J gave up 6 bases, with 20 bases separating them. The CDR3 reads CASGSSAKGGPGELFF. For the CDR3, the DNA is TGTGCTAGTGGGTCGTCGGCCAAGGGGGGTCCCGGGGAGCTGTTTTTT.

In its sample, this clonotype was seen many times. The rearrangement links TRBV20-1 to TRBJ2-5, with a tentative D call TRBD2 (5 bases). The CDR3 consists of 13 residues. The germline V and J ends were trimmed by 6 bases and 1 base, with 12 bases remaining between them. CDR1 and CDR2 (germline): DFQATT, SNEGSKA (reference sequence). CDR3 in DNA: TGCAGTGCCCCTAGGGAGTCCCAAGAGACCCAGTACTTC. This codes for CSAPRESQETQYF.

Worth noting for this clonotype: Germline is not matched at one junction end, which may reflect a read error. The rearrangement uses TRBV2 and TRBJ1-5; tentative D call: TRBD1 (5 bases). Germline V gene sequence: CDR1 SNHLY, CDR2 FYNNEI. CDR3 length equals 14 residues. CDR3 loop: CTSSERREGQPQHF. The CDR3 DNA reads TGTACCAGCAGTGAGAGGAGGGAGGGGCAGCCCCAGCATTTT.

This chain joins TRBV6-5 and TRBJ1-2; TRBD1 matches at 9 bases. J gave up 7 bases and V 0 bases, and 12 bases lay outside the gene matches. Germline values: CDR1 MNHEY, CDR2 SVGAGI. The CDR3 spans 17 residues. CDR3 bases: TGTGCCAGCAGTTACTCGAGGACAGGGGTTTATAGTGGTGGCTACACCTTC. Encoded protein: CASSYSRTGVYSGGYTF.

This clonotype was seen at least ten times. The J gene is TRBJ1-2, the V gene TRBV20-1; 7 bases fit TRBD1. The germline V gene has CDR1 DFQATT and CDR2 SNEGSKA (reference sequence). Unmatched junction bases numbered 5, after V lost 6 bases and J lost 4 bases. The CDR3 spans 12 residues. This chain's CDR3 is CSARTGSYGYTF. DNA for the CDR3: TGCAGTGCCAGGACAGGTTCCTATGGCTACACCTTC.

In this sample, this clonotype turned up many times. The V call is TRBV7-8, the J call TRBJ1-4; D unresolved. Trimming shortened V by 3 bases and J by 8 bases, and 10 bases separated the two germline ends. The CDR3 consists of 13 residues. CDR1 is SGHVS and CDR2 is FQNEAQ in the germline V gene. The CDR3 DNA follows: TGTGCCAGCAGCTTCGCAGAACAGGAAAAACTGTTTTTT. This sequence encodes CASSFAEQEKLFF.

The sample holds one count of this clonotype. This chain uses TRBV2 with TRBJ2-5; TRBD1 matches at 8 bases. Germline values: CDR1 SNHLY, CDR2 FYNNEI. The junction had 10 bases not matched to a gene; V was cut back by 4 bases and J by 9 bases. This CDR3 spans 14 amino acids. The DNA for the CDR3 is TGTGCCAGCAGTGGGGGACAGGTCAATCAGCCCCAGTACTTC. Protein product: CASSGGQVNQPQYF.

This clonotype was recorded at least ten times. The V call is TRBV28, the J call TRBJ1-6, with D perhaps matching TRBD1 (5 bases). Per germline, CDR1 MDHEN and CDR2 SYDVKM. Trimming left V 8 bases short and J 8 bases short, with 13 bases between. The CDR3 loop spans 13 amino acids. This CDR3 reads CASVGQLDSPLHF. CDR3 sequence (DNA): TGTGCCAGCGTGGGGCAGTTGGATTCACCCCTCCACTTT.

The chain combines TRBV10-3 with TRBJ2-5, with 10 bases that match TRBD1. V lost 6 bases and J lost 4; bases outside the gene matches: 8. CDR1 is ENHRY, CDR2 SYGVKD, per germline. There are 15 residues in the CDR3. The CDR3 here is CAISDHGTGVETQYF. The CDR3 DNA reads as TGTGCCATCAGCGATCACGGGACAGGGGTAGAGACCCAGTACTTC.

This clonotype was seen at least ten times. A much larger clone differs by one base, so this may be a read error. This chain joins TRBV7-3 and TRBJ2-6; the D gene is possibly TRBD2 (6 bases). Germline CDR1 is SGHTA and CDR2 is FQGTGA. The CDR3 is 15 residues long. The CDR3 loop is CASSFGTSGANVLPF. CDR3 DNA sequence: TGTGCCAGCAGCTTTGGGACTTCTGGGGCCAACGTCCTGCCTTTC.

This clonotype was seen repeatedly, ten times or more. The gene calls are TRBV11-2 and TRBJ2-1, with a tentative D call TRBD1 (6 bases). Germline lookup yields CDR1 SGHAT and CDR2 FQNNGV. Trimming stripped 0 bases from V and 5 bases from J, with 14 bases between. The CDR3 contains 16 residues. In nucleotides, the CDR3 is TGTGCCAGCAGCTTAGAAGGGGGATCTCCCGACAATGAGCAGTTCTTC. It specifies CASSLEGGSPDNEQFF.

This clonotype appeared many times. The gene calls are TRBV12-3 or TRBV12-4 and TRBJ2-2, with D hard to call. Trimming shortened V by 6 bases and J by 2 bases, and 10 bases separated the two germline ends. CDR3 length equals 14 residues. The CDR3 here is CASSLLPNTGELFF. The CDR3 DNA reads as TGTGCCAGCAGCCTCCTCCCCAACACCGGGGAGCTGTTTTTT.

The gene calls are TRBV7-3 and TRBJ1-3; no definite D call. There are 15 residues in the CDR3. Trimming left V 5 bases short and J 3 bases short, with 14 bases between. The germline CDR1 and CDR2 sequences are SGHTA and FQGTGA. CDR3 sequence: CASSKGLNYGNTIYF. CDR3 nucleotides: TGTGCCAGCAGCAAAGGACTGAACTATGGAAACACCATATATTTT.

The chain uses TRBV20-1 and TRBJ2-5; 10 bases are a match to TRBD2. Trimming cost V 6 bases and J 5 bases; bases outside gene matches: 21. The CDR3 covers 18 residues. Germline V CDR1 and CDR2: DFQATT, SNEGSKA (reference sequence). CDR3 residues: CSASPTSGSAGIWETQYF. DNA for the CDR3: TGCAGTGCCAGTCCGACTAGCGGGTCAGCGGGTATTTGGGAGACCCAGTACTTC.

To note about this clonotype: A read error may explain this, as a much larger clone is one base away. The chain recombines TRBV12-3 or TRBV12-4 with TRBJ2-1; 12 bases match TRBD1. This CDR3 region has 16 residues. J lost 7 bases, V lost 6 bases, and 10 bases had no gene match. This chain's CDR3 is CASRSGTGGFINEQFF. CDR3 coding DNA: TGTGCCAGCAGGAGCGGGACAGGGGGCTTTATAAATGAGCAGTTCTTC.

This clonotype was recorded once. The chain joins TRBV5-8 to TRBJ2-6; TRBD1 matches at 9 bases. CDR1 and CDR2 from the germline V gene are SGHTS and YDEGEE. The ends lost 5 bases at V and 3 bases at J; junction bases unmatched: 9. The CDR3 sequence is 17 residues long. This CDR3 is CASRLTGGNYGANVLTF. As DNA, the CDR3 is TGTGCCAGCAGGTTAACAGGGGGCAACTATGGGGCCAACGTCCTGACTTTC.

The V gene is TRBV2, the J gene TRBJ1-4; D is possibly TRBD1 (5 bases). This CDR3 is built from 11 residues. In germline, CDR1 is SNHLY, CDR2 FYNNEI. V was pared by 8 bases and J by 16 bases, with 17 bases between. CDR3 residues: CASLNRGEPFF. The CDR3 coding sequence is TGTGCCAGCTTAAACCGGGGGGAACCGTTTTTT.

The chain uses TRBV14 and TRBJ2-3; TRBD2 matches at 16 bases. Per germline, CDR1 SGHDN and CDR2 FVKESK. J gave up 1 base and V 3 bases, and 1 base lay outside the gene matches. The CDR3 loop spans 17 amino acids. The CDR3 sequence is CASSQGLAGGGTDTQYF. CDR3 in DNA: TGTGCCAGCAGCCAGGGACTAGCGGGAGGGGGCACAGATACGCAGTATTTT.

In this sample, this clonotype turned up a few times. The V gene is TRBV12-3 or TRBV12-4, the J gene TRBJ2-1, with 7 bases lining up with TRBD2. The CDR3 sequence is 14 residues long. Losses at the gene ends were 3 bases for V and 8 bases for J; bases not matched to a gene: 7. CDR3: CASSFVGGPDEQFF. Here the CDR3 DNA reads TGTGCCAGCAGTTTCGTGGGAGGGCCGGATGAGCAGTTCTTC.

This clonotype came up many times. The chain is built from TRBV5-1 and TRBJ2-3; perhaps TRBD2 as D (5 bases). The length of the CDR3 is 17 residues. Trimming took 4 bases from V and 4 from J, leaving 22 bases between them. Germline lookup yields CDR1 SGHRS and CDR2 YFSETQ. The DNA for the CDR3 is TGCGCCAGCAGCCAGCTGGGAAGTATGAGGGCCCCAGATACGCAGTATTTT. It is translated as CASSQLGSMRAPDTQYF.

A note on this clonotype: The junction shows a germline mismatch at one end, possibly a read error. The rearrangement uses TRBV7-2 and TRBJ2-3, with a weak D call TRBD2 (5 bases). The CDR3 spans 14 residues. Germline loops: CDR1 SGHTA, CDR2 FQGNSA. The CDR3 protein is CASSLLVLGDAQYF. DNA of the CDR3: TGTGCTAGCAGCTTACTAGTGCTGGGAGATGCGCAGTATTTT.